The clone carrying this TCR beta chain was seen more than once but under ten times. Its antigen is unknown. Each CDR3 protein gets one entry after TCRdb re-called the reads with MiXCR. The profile covers about 500,000 distinct CDR3 sequences, with 25% to 35% appearing a single time and roughly a sixth taken by the ten largest. The CDR3 runs to 16 residues. V was clipped by 10 bases and J by 5 bases, with 24 bases between them. Germline V CDR1 and CDR2: MNHNS, SASEGT. This entry belongs to a study of T cell repertoires in cytomegalovirus infection. Study-level background: It was the public TCR beta signatures that indicated both CMV infection and matching HLA type.

The receptor was isolated from a human donor in good health (CMV status not recorded). Some clones in this sample may be carry-over from other donors' samples. The genes are TRBV6-1 and TRBJ2-1; possibly TRBD1 or TRBD2 for D (7 bases each). The sample consisted of cultured PBMCs, taken from culture after CMV antigen stimulation. For the CDR3, the DNA is TGTGCCACCACCCTGGCGGGAGACAGGGCAAACAATGAGCAGTTCTTC. Encoded protein: CATTLAGDRANNEQFF.